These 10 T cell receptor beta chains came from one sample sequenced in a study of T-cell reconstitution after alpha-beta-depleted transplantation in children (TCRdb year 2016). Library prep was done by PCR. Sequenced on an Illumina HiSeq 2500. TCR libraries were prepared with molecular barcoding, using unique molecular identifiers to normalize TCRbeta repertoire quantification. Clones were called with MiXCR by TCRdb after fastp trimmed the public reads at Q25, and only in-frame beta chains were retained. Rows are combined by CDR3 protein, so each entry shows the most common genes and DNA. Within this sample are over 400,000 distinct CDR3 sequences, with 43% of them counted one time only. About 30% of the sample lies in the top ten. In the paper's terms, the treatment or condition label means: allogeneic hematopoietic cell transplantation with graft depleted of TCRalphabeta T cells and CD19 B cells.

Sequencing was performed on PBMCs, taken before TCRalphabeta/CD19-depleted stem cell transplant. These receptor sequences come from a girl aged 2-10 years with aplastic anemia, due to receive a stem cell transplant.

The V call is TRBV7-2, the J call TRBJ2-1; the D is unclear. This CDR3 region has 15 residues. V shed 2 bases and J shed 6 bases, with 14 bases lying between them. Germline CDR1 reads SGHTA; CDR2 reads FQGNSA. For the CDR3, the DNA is TGTGCCAGCAGCTTAAGGGCCGGGCCTCTCAATGAGCAGTTCTTC. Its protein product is CASSLRAGPLNEQFF. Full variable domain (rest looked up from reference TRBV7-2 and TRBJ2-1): GAGVSQSPSNKVTEKGKDVELRCDPISGHTALYWYRQSLGQGLEFLIYFQGNSAPDKSGLPSDRFSAERTGGSVSTLTIQRTQQEDSAVYLCASSLRAGPLNEQFFGPGTRLTVL.

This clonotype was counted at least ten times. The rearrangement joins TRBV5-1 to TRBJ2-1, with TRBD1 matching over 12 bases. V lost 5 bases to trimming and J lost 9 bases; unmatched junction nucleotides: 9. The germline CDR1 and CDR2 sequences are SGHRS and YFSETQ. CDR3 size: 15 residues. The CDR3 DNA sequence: TGCGCCAGCAGTCCGGGACAGGGGGCCCTAGGTGAGCAGTTCTTC. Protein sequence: CASSPGQGALGEQFF.

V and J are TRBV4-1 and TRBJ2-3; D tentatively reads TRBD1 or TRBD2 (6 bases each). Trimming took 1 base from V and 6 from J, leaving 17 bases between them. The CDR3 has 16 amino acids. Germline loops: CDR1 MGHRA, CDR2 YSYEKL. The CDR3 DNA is TGCGCCAGCAGCCAAGGCCTCGGGCAGGGGAGGGATACGCAGTATTTT. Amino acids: CASSQGLGQGRDTQYF.

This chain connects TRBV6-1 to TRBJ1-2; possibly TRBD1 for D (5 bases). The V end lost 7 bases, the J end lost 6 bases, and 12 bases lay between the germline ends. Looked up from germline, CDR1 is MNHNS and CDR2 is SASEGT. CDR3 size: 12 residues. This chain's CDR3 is CASKGDSNGYTF. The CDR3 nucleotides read TGTGCCAGCAAGGGTGACAGCAATGGCTACACCTTC.

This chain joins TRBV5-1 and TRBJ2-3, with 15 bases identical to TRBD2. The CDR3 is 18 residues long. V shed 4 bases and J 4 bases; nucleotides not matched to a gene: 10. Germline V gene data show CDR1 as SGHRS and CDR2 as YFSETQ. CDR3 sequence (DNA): TGCGCCAGCAGCATGGGACTAGCGGGAGGAGGCGGGGCAGATACGCAGTATTTT. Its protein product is CASSMGLAGGGGADTQYF.

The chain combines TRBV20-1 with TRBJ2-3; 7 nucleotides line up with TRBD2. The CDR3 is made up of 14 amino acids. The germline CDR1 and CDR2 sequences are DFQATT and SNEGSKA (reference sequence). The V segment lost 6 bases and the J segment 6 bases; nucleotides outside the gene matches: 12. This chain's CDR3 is CSASASGARDTQYF. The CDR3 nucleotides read TGCAGTGCATCTGCTAGCGGCGCCCGGGATACGCAGTATTTT.

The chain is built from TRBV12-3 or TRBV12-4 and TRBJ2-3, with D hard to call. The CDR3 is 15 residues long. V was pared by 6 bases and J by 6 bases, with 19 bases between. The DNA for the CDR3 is TGTGCCAGCAGCCCCATCCTTCTTCGGCCGGATACGCAGTATTTT. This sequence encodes CASSPILLRPDTQYF.

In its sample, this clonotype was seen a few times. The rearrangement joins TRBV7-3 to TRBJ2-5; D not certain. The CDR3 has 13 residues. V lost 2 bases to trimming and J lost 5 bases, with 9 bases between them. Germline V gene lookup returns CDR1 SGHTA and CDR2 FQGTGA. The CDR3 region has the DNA TGTGCCAGCAGCTTAGACCCGGTTGAGACCCAGTACTTC. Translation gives CASSLDPVETQYF.

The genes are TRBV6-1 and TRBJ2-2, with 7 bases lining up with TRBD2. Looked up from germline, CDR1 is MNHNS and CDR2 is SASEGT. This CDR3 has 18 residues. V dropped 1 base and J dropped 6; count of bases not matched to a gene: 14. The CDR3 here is CASSEGFSGLLYAGELFF. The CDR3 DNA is TGTGCCAGCAGTGAAGGTTTTAGCGGGTTGCTTTACGCCGGGGAGCTGTTTTTT.

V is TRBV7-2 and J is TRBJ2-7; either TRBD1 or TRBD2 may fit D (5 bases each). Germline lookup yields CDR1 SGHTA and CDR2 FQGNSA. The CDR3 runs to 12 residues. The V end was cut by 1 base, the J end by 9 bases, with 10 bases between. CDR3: CASSLDWGWQYF. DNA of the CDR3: TGTGCCAGCAGCTTAGATTGGGGGTGGCAGTACTTC.